This T cell receptor (beta chain) was recorded in a study of blood T cell repertoires in COVID-19. Study-level information: Samples came from the United States, Italy and Spain, spanning acute and convalescent COVID-19.

Germline CDR1 reads SSHAT; CDR2 reads FNYEAQ (reference sequence). The CDR3 loop spans 18 amino acids. This clone occurred a few times. Participants' own reports of clinical history determined their cohort assignment. Two consecutive negative NP/OP PCR tests, clearance, or resolved symptoms defined Cohort 3 recovery. TCRdb's copy holds only in-frame clones and misses some; the assay was immunoSEQ multiplex PCR. Altogether around 330,000 clones are present, about 89% being singletons, with the ten largest covering around 9.5%. The chain carries TRBV7-7 and TRBJ2-2; the match to TRBD2 covers 9 bases. The sample taken for sequencing was PBMCs or T cells enriched from blood (not recorded which). This clonotype was sampled from a woman aged 40 to 50 who had recovered from COVID-19. The CDR3: CATPRGRGGPPGTGELFF. CDR3 nucleotides: TGTGCTACCCCCCGGGGGCGGGGGGGACCCCCTGGCACCGGGGAGCTGTTTTTT.